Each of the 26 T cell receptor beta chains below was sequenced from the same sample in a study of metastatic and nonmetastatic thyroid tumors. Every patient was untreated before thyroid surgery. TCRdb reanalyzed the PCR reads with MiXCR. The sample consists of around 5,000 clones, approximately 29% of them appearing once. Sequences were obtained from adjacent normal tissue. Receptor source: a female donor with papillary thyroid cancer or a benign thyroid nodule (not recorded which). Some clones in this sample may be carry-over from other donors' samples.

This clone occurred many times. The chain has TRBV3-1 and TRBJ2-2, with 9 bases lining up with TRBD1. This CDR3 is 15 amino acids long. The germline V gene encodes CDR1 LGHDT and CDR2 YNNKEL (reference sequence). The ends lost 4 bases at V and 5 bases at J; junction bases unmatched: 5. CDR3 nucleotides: TGTGCCAGCAGCCCTGGACAGGGGAAAACCGGGGAGCTGTTTTTT. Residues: CASSPGQGKTGELFF.

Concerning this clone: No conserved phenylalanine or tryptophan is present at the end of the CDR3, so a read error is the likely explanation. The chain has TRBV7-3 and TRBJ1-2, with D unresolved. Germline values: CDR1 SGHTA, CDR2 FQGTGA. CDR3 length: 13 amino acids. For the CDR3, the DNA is TGTGCCAGCAGCCCGGAAGGAAACTACGGCTACACCCTC. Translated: CASSPEGNYGYTL.

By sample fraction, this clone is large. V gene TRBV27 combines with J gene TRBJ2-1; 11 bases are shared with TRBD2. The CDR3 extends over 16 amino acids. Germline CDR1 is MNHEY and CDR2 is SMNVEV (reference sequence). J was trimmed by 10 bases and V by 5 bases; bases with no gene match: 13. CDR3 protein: CASSPRGTSGPLEQFF. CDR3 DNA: TGTGCCAGCAGTCCTCGGGGGACTAGCGGACCCCTGGAGCAGTTCTTC.

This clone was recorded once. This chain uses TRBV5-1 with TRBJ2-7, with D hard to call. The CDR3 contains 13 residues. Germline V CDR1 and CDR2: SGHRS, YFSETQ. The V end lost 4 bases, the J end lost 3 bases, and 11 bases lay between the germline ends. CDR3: CASSRAELYEQYF. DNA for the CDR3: TGCGCCAGCAGCCGGGCTGAGCTCTACGAGCAGTACTTC.

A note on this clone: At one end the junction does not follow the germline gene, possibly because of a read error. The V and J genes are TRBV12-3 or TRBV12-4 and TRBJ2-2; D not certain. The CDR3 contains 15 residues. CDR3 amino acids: CASSWVTWGAGELFF. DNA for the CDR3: TGTGCCAGCAGTTGGGTGACATGGGGTGCCGGAGAGCTGTTTTTT.

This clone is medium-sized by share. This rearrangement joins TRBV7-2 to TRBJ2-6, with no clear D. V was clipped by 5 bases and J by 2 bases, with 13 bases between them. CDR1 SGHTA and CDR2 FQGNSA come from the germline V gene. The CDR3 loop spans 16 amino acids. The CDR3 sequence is CASSPQGSTGANVLTF. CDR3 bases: TGTGCCAGCAGCCCCCAAGGAAGTACTGGGGCCAACGTCCTGACTTTC. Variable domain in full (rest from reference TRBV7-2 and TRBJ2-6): GAGVSQSPSNKVTEKGKDVELRCDPISGHTALYWYRQSLGQGLEFLIYFQGNSAPDKSGLPSDRFSAERTGGSVSTLTIQRTQQEDSAVYLCASSPQGSTGANVLTFGAGSRLTVL.

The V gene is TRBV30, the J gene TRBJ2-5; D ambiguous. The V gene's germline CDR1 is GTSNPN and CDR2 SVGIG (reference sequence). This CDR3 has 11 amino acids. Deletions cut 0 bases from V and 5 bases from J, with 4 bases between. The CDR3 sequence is CAWSVGETQYF. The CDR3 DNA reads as TGTGCCTGGAGTGTTGGGGAGACCCAGTACTTC.

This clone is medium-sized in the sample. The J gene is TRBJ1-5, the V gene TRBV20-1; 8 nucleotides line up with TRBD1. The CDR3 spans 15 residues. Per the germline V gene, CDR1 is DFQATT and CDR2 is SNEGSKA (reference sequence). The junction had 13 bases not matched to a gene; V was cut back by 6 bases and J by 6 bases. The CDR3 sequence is CSAKKQGGVGQPQHF. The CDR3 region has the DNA TGCAGTGCCAAAAAACAGGGGGGAGTGGGTCAGCCCCAGCATTTT.

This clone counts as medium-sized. The CDR3 spells CASSLKTGGFAGELFF. In DNA form, the CDR3 reads TGTGCCAGCAGCTTAAAGACAGGGGGTTTCGCCGGGGAGCTGTTTTTT. The chain couples TRBV11-2 to TRBJ2-2; 9 positions agree with TRBD1. The CDR3 is 16 amino acids. The V gene's germline CDR1 is SGHAT and CDR2 FQNNGV. V lost 2 bases to trimming and J lost 6 bases; unmatched junction nucleotides: 7.

CDR3 protein: CSASPAELSSYEQYF. For the CDR3, the DNA is TGCAGTGCTAGCCCGGCGGAACTGAGCTCCTACGAGCAGTACTTC. The V call is TRBV20-1, the J call TRBJ2-7; D is undetermined. CDR1 is DFQATT and CDR2 is SNEGSKA in the germline V gene (reference sequence). V lost 3 bases and J 0 bases, leaving 15 bases between the germline ends. The CDR3 spans 15 residues.

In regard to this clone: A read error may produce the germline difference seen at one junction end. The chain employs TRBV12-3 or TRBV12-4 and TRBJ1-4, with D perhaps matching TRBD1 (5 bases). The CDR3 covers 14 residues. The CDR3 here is CASRRGPEVENLFF. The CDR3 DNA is TGTGCCAGCCGTCGGGGACCTGAGGTCGAAAATCTGTTTTTT.

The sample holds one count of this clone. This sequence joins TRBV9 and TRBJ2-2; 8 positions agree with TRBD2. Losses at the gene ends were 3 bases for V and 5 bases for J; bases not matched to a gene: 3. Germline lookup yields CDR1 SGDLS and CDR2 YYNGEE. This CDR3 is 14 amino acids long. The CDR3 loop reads CASSGGGRTGELFF. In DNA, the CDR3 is TGTGCCAGCAGCGGCGGGGGGAGGACCGGGGAGCTGTTTTTT.

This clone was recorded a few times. The CDR3 DNA reads TGTGCCAGCAGTTACCTGGGCAATGAGCAGTTCTTC. Translated, it gives CASSYLGNEQFF. J is TRBJ2-1 and V is TRBV6-2 or TRBV6-3, with D unresolved. This CDR3 is 12 amino acids long. V lost 2 bases and J lost 6, with 5 bases in between. CDR1 is MNHEY and CDR2 is SVGEGT in the germline V gene.

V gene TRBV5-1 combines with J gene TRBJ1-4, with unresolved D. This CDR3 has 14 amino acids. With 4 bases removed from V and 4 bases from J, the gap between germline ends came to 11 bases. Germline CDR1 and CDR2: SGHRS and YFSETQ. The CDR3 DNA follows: TGCGCCAGCAGCGTCCTGGGGAATAATGAAAAACTGTTTTTT. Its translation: CASSVLGNNEKLFF.

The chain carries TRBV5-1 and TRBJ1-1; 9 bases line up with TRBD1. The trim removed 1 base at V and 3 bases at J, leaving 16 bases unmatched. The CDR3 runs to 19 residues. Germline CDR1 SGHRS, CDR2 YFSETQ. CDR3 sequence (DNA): TGCGCCAGCAGCTTGTATGGGGTAAACAGGGGGCGTCTGGACACTGAAGCTTTCTTT. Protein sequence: CASSLYGVNRGRLDTEAFF.

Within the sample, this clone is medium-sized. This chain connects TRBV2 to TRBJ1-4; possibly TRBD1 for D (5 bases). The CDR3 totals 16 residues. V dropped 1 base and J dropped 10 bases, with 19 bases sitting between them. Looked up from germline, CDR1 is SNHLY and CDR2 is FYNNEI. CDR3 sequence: CASSEDVGRAVGKLFF. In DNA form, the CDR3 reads TGTGCCAGCAGTGAAGATGTCGGCAGGGCCGTAGGAAAACTGTTTTTT.

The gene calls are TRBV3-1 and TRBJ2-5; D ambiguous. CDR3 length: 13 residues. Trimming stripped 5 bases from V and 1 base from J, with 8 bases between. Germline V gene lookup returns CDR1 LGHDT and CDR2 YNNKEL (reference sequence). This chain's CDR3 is CASSGGGQETQYF. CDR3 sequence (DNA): TGTGCCAGCAGCGGTGGTGGCCAAGAGACCCAGTACTTC.

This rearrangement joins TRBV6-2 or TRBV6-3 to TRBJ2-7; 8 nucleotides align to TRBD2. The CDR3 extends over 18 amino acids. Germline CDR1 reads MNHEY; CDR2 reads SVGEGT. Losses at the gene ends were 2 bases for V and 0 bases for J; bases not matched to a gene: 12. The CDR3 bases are TGTGCCAGCAGTTACAGTCTACTAGCGGAGGACAGCTCCTACGAGCAGTACTTC. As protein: CASSYSLLAEDSSYEQYF.

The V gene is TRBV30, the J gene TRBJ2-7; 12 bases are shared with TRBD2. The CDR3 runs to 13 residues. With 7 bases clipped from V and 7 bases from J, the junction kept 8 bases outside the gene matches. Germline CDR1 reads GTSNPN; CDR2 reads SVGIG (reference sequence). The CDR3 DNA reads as TGTGCCTTCCGACTAGCGGGGGTCCCAGAGCAGTACTTC. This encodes CAFRLAGVPEQYF.

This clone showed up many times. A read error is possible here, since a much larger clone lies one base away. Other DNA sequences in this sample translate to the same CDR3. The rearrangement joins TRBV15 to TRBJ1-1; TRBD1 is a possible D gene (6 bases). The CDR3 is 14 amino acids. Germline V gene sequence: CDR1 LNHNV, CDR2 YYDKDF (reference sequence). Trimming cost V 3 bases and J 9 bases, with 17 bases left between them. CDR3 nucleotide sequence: TGTGCCACCAGCAGCAAGGGGGGGGAGGAGAAAGCTTTCTTT. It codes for CATSSKGGEEKAFF.

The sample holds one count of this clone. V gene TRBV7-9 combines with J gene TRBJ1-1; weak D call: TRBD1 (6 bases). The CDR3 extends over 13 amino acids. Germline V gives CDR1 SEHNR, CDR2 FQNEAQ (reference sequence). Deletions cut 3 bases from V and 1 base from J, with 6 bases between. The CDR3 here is CASSLGQNTEAFF. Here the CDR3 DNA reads TGTGCCAGCAGCTTGGGACAGAACACTGAAGCTTTCTTT.

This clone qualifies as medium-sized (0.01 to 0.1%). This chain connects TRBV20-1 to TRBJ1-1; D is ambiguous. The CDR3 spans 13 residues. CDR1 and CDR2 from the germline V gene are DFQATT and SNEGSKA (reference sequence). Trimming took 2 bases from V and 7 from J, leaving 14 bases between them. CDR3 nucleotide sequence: TGCAGTGCTAGATGGGAGGGCCCCCTTGAAGCTTTCTTT. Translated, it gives CSARWEGPLEAFF.

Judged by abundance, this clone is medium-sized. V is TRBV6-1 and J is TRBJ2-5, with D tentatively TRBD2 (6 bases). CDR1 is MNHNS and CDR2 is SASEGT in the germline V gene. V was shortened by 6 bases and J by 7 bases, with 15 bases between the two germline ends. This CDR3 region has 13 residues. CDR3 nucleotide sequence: TGTGCCAGCAGGGACGGCCCGGGGGTGACCCAGTACTTC. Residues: CASRDGPGVTQYF.

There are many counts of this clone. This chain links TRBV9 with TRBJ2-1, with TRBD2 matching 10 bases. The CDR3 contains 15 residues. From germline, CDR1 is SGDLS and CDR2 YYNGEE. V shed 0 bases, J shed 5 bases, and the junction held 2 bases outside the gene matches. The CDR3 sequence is CASSVGLAGDNEQFF. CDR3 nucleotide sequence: TGTGCCAGCAGCGTAGGGCTAGCGGGAGACAATGAGCAGTTCTTC.

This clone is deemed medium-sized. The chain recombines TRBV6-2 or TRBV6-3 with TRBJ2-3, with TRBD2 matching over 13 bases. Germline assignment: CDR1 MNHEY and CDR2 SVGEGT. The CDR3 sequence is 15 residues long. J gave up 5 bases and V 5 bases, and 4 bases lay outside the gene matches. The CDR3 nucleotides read TGTGCCAGCAGTCTACTAGCGGGAGGGAGAGATACGCAGTATTTT. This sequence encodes CASSLLAGGRDTQYF.

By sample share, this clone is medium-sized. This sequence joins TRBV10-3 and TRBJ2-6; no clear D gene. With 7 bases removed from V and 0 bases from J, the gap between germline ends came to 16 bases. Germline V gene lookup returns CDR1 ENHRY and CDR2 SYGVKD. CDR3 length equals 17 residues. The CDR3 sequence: CAIKKETGTSGANVLTF. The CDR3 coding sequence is TGTGCCATCAAGAAAGAGACCGGAACCTCTGGGGCCAACGTCCTGACTTTC.